What follows are 18 T cell receptor beta chains derived from one specimen sequenced in a study of shared clonotypes between healthy human individuals. Measured with immunoSEQ multiplex PCR; TCRdb has only the in-frame clones, and not every one. The table lists about 500,000 clones, roughly three quarters of them singletons. The material sequenced was PBMCs. These receptors all come from a woman between 40 and 50 years old in good health. Some clones in this sample may be carry-over from other donors' samples.

The chain joins TRBV7-8 to TRBJ1-5, with D unresolved. The CDR3 loop spans 13 amino acids. V lost 5 bases and J 0 bases, leaving 5 bases between the germline ends. The germline V gene encodes CDR1 SGHVS and CDR2 FQNEAQ. The DNA for the CDR3 is TGTGCCAGCAGCCACACTAGCAATCAGCCCCAGCATTTT. Translation gives CASSHTSNQPQHF.

This clone was recorded many times. The V and J genes are TRBV28 and TRBJ2-4; perhaps TRBD1 as D (5 bases). The germline CDR1 and CDR2 sequences are MDHEN and SYDVKM. The CDR3 consists of 14 residues. The germline V and J ends were trimmed by 5 bases and 6 bases, with 14 bases remaining between them. The CDR3 protein is CASSPMGLVNIQYF. CDR3 DNA sequence: TGTGCCAGCAGTCCTATGGGGCTGGTAAACATTCAGTACTTC.

The genes are TRBV9 and TRBJ2-1, with 10 positions matching TRBD2. The CDR3 consists of 15 residues. The junction had 7 bases not matched to a gene; V was cut back by 0 bases and J by 10 bases. Germline CDR1 SGDLS, CDR2 YYNGEE. DNA for the CDR3: TGTGCCAGCAGCGTAGAGCTAGCGGGAGTTGACGAGCAGTTCTTC. This translates into CASSVELAGVDEQFF. The entire variable domain, with the rest obtained from reference TRBV9 and TRBJ2-1, is as follows: DSGVTQTPKHLITATGQRVTLRCSPRSGDLSVYWYQQSLDQGLQFLIQYYNGEERAKGNILERFSAQQFPDLHSELNLSSLELGDSALYFCASSVELAGVDEQFFGPGTRLTVL.

This clone turned up a few times. This chain joins TRBV27 and TRBJ1-1; 7 bases are shared with TRBD1. CDR1 and CDR2 (germline): MNHEY, SMNVEV (reference sequence). The CDR3 runs to 15 residues. Trimming took 3 bases from V and 0 from J; bases not matched to a gene: 4. In DNA, the CDR3 is TGTGCCAGCAGTTTCAGGGGGGGATTGAACACTGAAGCTTTCTTT. Protein product: CASSFRGGLNTEAFF.

This chain joins TRBV5-4 and TRBJ2-2; D is unresolved. The V gene's germline CDR1 is SGHNT and CDR2 YYREEE (reference sequence). This CDR3 is 14 amino acids long. Trimming left V 0 bases short and J 4 bases short, with 7 bases between. CDR3 in amino acids: CASSLAGPTGELFF. In nucleotides, the CDR3 is TGTGCCAGCAGCTTGGCCGGGCCCACCGGGGAGCTGTTTTTT.

The chain joins TRBV5-1 to TRBJ2-5, with D perhaps given as TRBD1 or TRBD2 (5 bases each). The V gene's germline CDR1 is SGHRS and CDR2 YFSETQ. V lost 0 bases, J lost 2 bases, and 11 bases lay in between. The CDR3 totals 15 residues. The CDR3: CASSLASGTQETQYF. CDR3 sequence (DNA): TGCGCCAGCAGCTTGGCCTCCGGGACGCAAGAGACCCAGTACTTC.

The genes are TRBV30 and TRBJ1-2, with 9 bases identical to TRBD1. V lost 5 bases, J lost 3 bases, and 4 bases stayed unmatched. CDR1 is GTSNPN and CDR2 is SVGIG in the germline V gene (reference sequence). The length of the CDR3 is 13 residues. The CDR3 sequence: CAWEGTGYYGYTF. The CDR3 DNA reads TGTGCCTGGGAAGGGACAGGGTACTATGGCTACACCTTC. Variable domain in full (rest from reference TRBV30 and TRBJ1-2): SQTIHQWPATLVQPVGSPLSLECTVEGTSNPNLYWYRQAAGRGLQLLFYSVGIGQISSEVPQNLSASRPQDRQFILSSKKLLLSDSGFYLCAWEGTGYYGYTFGSGTRLTVV.

Worth noting for this clone: This likely reflects a read error, since a far larger clone is one base away. The genes are TRBV27 and TRBJ2-7, with unresolved D. V was shortened by 6 bases and J by 3 bases, with 15 bases between the two germline ends. Germline loops: CDR1 MNHEY, CDR2 SMNVEV (reference sequence). The CDR3 has 14 residues. Here the CDR3 reads CASRATGEYYEQYF. The CDR3 bases are TGTGCCAGCAGAGCGACTGGCGAGTACTACGAGCAGTACTTC.

V usage is TRBV6-5 and J usage is TRBJ2-3; a possible D gene is TRBD2 (6 bases). The germline V and J ends were trimmed by 5 bases and 2 bases, with 11 bases remaining between them. There are 14 residues in the CDR3. Germline V gene data show CDR1 as MNHEY and CDR2 as SVGAGI. The CDR3 nucleotides read TGTGCCAGCAGTCCGGGAGACGTCACAGATACGCAGTATTTT. Its translation: CASSPGDVTDTQYF.

This sequence joins TRBV7-3 and TRBJ2-5; 9 bases align to TRBD2. The length of the CDR3 is 15 residues. V lost 2 bases to trimming and J lost 4 bases; unmatched junction nucleotides: 5. Germline V gene data show CDR1 as SGHTA and CDR2 as FQGTGA. The CDR3: CASSLAGGPVETQYF. The CDR3 DNA reads as TGTGCCAGCAGCTTAGCGGGAGGGCCCGTAGAGACCCAGTACTTC. The entire variable domain, with the rest obtained from reference TRBV7-3 and TRBJ2-5, is as follows: GAGVSQTPSNKVTEKGKYVELRCDPISGHTALYWYRQSLGQGPEFLIYFQGTGAADDSGLPNDRFFAVRPEGSVSTLKIQRTERGDSAVYLCASSLAGGPVETQYFGPGTRLLVL.

The rearrangement uses TRBV28 and TRBJ2-7, with D perhaps matching TRBD1 or TRBD2 (7 bases each). The V gene lost 4 bases and the J gene lost 3 bases, with 13 bases spanning the gap. Germline V gene lookup returns CDR1 MDHEN and CDR2 SYDVKM. The CDR3 contains 14 residues. CDR3 in DNA: TGTGCCAGCAGTTCCAGGGGGAGGGACTACGAGCAGTACTTC. Translating gives CASSSRGRDYEQYF.

V is TRBV11-2 and J is TRBJ2-7; D may match TRBD1 or TRBD2 (6 bases each). The CDR3 has 14 residues. CDR1 SGHAT and CDR2 FQNNGV come from the germline V gene. The V end lost 5 bases, the J end lost 3 bases, and 14 bases lay between the germline ends. The CDR3 sequence: CASSPGARIYEQYF. The CDR3 bases are TGTGCCAGCAGCCCGGGGGCCAGGATCTACGAGCAGTACTTC. Full variable domain (missing parts from reference TRBV11-2 and TRBJ2-7): EAGVAQSPRYKIIEKRQSVAFWCNPISGHATLYWYQQILGQGPKLLIQFQNNGVVDDSQLPKDRFSAERLKGVDSTLKIQPAKLEDSAVYLCASSPGARIYEQYFGPGTRLTVT.

This chain uses TRBV6-5 with TRBJ2-5; 10 bases map to TRBD2. This CDR3 contains 16 residues. CDR1 and CDR2 from the germline V gene are MNHEY and SVGAGI. V lost 0 bases and J lost 1; bases outside the gene matches: 2. CDR3 residues: CASSYSGLAAQETQYF. CDR3 nucleotide sequence: TGTGCCAGCAGTTACTCCGGACTAGCGGCCCAAGAGACCCAGTACTTC.

As concerns this clone: One base separates it from a far larger clone, so it is likely a read error. This chain joins TRBV30 and TRBJ2-6; 7 bases align to TRBD1. The V gene's germline CDR1 is GTSNPN and CDR2 SVGIG (reference sequence). Unmatched junction bases numbered 7, after V lost 8 bases and J lost 0 bases. The CDR3 is 15 residues long. CDR3 region: CALGTDLSGANVLTF. In DNA, the CDR3 is TGTGCCCTGGGGACAGACCTCTCTGGGGCCAACGTCCTGACTTTC.

The V gene is TRBV5-6, the J gene TRBJ2-7; D gene ambiguous. Germline loops: CDR1 SGHDT, CDR2 YYEEEE. V lost 4 bases and J lost 4, with 6 bases in between. The CDR3 has 11 residues. The chain's CDR3 is CASSASYEQYF. The CDR3 DNA reads as TGTGCCAGCAGCGCCAGTTACGAGCAGTACTTC.

The chain recombines TRBV7-2 with TRBJ2-1; D is unresolved. Germline lookup yields CDR1 SGHTA and CDR2 FQGNSA. Trimming removed 6 bases at V and 4 bases at J, with 7 bases between. The CDR3 covers 12 residues. The CDR3 sequence: CASRSRYNEQFF. The DNA of the CDR3 is TGTGCCAGCAGGAGCAGATACAATGAGCAGTTCTTC. The variable domain in full, completed from reference TRBV7-2 and TRBJ2-1, reads GAGVSQSPSNKVTEKGKDVELRCDPISGHTALYWYRQSLGQGLEFLIYFQGNSAPDKSGLPSDRFSAERTGGSVSTLTIQRTQQEDSAVYLCASRSRYNEQFFGPGTRLTVL.

Details on this clone: At one of its ends the junction is not consistent with the germline gene, which may arise from a read error. The chain couples TRBV4-2 to TRBJ2-7; 11 bases fit TRBD2. CDR1 and CDR2 (germline): LGHNA, YNFKEQ. The CDR3 length is 15 residues. This CDR3 is CASSRPGLADYGQYF. The CDR3 DNA reads TGTGCCAGCAGCCGGCCGGGACTAGCGGACTACGGGCAGTACTTC.

This clone was recorded only once. The rearrangement links TRBV5-5 to TRBJ1-5; D gene ambiguous. Trimming took 0 bases from V and 5 from J, leaving 6 bases between them. Germline CDR1 SGHKS, CDR2 YYEKEE (reference sequence). The CDR3 runs to 13 residues. CDR3 sequence reads: CASSLGMDQPQHF. The CDR3 bases are TGTGCCAGCAGCTTGGGGATGGATCAGCCCCAGCATTTT.